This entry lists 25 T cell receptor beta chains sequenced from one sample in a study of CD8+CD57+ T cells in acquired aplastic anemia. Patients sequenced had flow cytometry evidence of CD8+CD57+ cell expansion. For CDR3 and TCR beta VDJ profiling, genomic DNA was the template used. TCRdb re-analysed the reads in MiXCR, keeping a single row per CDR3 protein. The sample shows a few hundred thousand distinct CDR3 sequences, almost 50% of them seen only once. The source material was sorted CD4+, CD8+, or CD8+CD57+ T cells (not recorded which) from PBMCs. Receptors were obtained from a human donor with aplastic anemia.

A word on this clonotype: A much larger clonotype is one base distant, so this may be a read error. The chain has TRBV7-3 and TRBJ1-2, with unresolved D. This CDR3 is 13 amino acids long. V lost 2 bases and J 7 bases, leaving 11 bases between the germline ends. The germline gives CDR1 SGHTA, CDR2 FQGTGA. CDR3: CASSLASGGGYTF. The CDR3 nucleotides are TGTGCCAGCAGCTTAGCCAGCGGAGGTGGCTACACCTTC.

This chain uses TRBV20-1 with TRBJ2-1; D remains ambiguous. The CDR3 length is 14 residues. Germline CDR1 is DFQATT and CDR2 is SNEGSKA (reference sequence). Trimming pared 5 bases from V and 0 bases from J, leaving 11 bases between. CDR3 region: CSASPGSSYNEQFF. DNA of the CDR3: TGCAGTGCTTCTCCCGGTAGCTCCTACAATGAGCAGTTCTTC.

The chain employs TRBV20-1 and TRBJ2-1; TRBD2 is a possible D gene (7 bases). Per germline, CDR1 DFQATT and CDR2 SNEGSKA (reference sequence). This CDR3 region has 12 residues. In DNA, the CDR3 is TGCAGCGGGGGAGGGGGTAGCAATGAGCAGTTCTTC. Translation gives CSGGGGSNEQFF.

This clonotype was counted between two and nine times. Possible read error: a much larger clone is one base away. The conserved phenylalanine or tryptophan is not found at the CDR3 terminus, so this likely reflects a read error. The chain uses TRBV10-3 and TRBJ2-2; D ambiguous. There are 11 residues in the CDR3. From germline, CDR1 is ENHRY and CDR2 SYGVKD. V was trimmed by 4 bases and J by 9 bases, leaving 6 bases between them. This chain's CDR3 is CAISVSRELFS. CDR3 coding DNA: TGTGCCATCAGTGTCTCCCGGGAGCTGTTTTCT.

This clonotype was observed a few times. CDR3 sequence: CATSDRDLTKYF. In DNA, the CDR3 is TGTGCCACCAGTGATCGAGACCTTACCAAGTATTTT. V is TRBV24-1 and J is TRBJ2-3, with D unclear. V was shortened by 3 bases and J by 13 bases, with 13 bases between the two germline ends. CDR1 and CDR2 from the germline V gene are KGHDR and SFDVKD. CDR3 length: 12 amino acids.

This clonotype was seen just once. CDR3 amino acids: CASSFGGGQETQYF. The CDR3, as DNA: TGTGCCAGCAGCTTTGGCGGGGGACAAGAGACCCAGTACTTC. The chain combines TRBV7-6 with TRBJ2-5; 7 positions match TRBD2. Trimming removed 3 bases from V and 2 bases from J; junction bases left unmatched: 3. Germline CDR1 is SGHVS and CDR2 is FNYEAQ. The CDR3 is 14 amino acids.

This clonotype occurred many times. The chain's CDR3 is CASSEATRVGRGSSPLHF. In DNA form, the CDR3 reads TGTGCCAGCAGTGAAGCGACCAGAGTGGGCAGAGGGAGTTCACCCCTCCACTTT. This chain joins TRBV6-1 and TRBJ1-6; no clear D. Looked up from germline, CDR1 is MNHNS and CDR2 is SASEGT. The CDR3 spans 18 residues. Trimming took 0 bases from V and 9 from J, leaving 21 bases between them.

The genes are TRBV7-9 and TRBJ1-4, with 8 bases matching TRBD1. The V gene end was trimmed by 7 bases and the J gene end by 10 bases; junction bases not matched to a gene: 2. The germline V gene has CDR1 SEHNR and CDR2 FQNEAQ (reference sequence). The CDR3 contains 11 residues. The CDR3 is CASIDRGKLFF. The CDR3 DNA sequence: TGTGCCAGCATAGACAGGGGAAAACTGTTTTTT.

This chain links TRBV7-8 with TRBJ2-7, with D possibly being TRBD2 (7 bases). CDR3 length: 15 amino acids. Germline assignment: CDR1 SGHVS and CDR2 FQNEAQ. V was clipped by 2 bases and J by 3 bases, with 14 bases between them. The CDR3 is CASSLLGGAGYEQYF. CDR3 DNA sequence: TGTGCCAGCAGCTTACTGGGGGGGGCTGGCTACGAGCAGTACTTC.

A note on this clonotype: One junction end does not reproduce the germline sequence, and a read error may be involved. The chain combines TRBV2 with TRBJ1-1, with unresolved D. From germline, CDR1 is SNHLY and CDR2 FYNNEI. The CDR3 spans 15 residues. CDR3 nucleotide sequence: TGTGCCAGCAGTTTCCGAACGGAGATGAACACTGGAGCTTTCTTT. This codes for CASSFRTEMNTGAFF.

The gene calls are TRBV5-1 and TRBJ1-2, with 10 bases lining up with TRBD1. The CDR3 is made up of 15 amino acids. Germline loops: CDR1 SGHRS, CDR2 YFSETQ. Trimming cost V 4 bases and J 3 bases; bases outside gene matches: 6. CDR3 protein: CASSQRTGGDYGYTF. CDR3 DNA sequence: TGCGCCAGCAGCCAAAGGACAGGGGGGGACTATGGCTACACCTTC.

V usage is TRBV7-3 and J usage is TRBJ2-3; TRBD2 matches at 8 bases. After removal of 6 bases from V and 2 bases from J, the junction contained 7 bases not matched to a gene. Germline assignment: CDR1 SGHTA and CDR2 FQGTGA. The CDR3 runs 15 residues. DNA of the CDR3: TGTGCCAGCAGTCTCCAGACTAGCGCCACAGATACGCAGTATTTT. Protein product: CASSLQTSATDTQYF.

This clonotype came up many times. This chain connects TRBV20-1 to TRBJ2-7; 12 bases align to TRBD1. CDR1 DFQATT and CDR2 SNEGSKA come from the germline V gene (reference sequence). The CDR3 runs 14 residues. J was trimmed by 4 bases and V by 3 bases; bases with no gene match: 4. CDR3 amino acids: CSARGQGAAYEQYF. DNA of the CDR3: TGCAGTGCTAGGGGACAGGGGGCCGCGTACGAGCAGTACTTC.

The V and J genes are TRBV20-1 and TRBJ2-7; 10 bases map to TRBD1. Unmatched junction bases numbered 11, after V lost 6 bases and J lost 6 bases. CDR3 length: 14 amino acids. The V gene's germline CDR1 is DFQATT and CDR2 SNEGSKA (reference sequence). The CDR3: CSAENGQGGVEQYF. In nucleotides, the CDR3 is TGCAGTGCAGAAAATGGACAGGGGGGCGTCGAGCAGTACTTC.

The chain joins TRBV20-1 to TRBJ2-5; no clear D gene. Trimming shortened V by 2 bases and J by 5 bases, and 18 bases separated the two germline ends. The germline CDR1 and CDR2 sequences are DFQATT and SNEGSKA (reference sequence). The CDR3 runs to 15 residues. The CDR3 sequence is CSARLPGTQWETQYF. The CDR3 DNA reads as TGCAGTGCTAGATTACCGGGTACCCAATGGGAGACCCAGTACTTC.

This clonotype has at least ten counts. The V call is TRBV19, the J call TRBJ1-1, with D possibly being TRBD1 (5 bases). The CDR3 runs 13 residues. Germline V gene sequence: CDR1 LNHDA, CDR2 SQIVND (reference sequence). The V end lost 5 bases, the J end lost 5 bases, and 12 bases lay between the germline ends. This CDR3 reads CASSHPGGTEAFF. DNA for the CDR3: TGTGCCAGTAGTCATCCCGGGGGGACTGAAGCTTTCTTT.

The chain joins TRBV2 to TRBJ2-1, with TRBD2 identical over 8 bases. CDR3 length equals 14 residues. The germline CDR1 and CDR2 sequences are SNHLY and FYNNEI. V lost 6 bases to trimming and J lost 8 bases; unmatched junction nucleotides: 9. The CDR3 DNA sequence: TGTGCCAGCAGCCCCGGGAGGGGCAGGGATGAGCAGTTCTTC. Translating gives CASSPGRGRDEQFF. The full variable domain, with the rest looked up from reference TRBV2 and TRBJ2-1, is EPEVTQTPSHQVTQMGQEVILRCVPISNHLYFYWYRQILGQKVEFLVSFYNNEISEKSEIFDDQFSVERPDGSNFTLKIRSTKLEDSAMYFCASSPGRGRDEQFFGPGTRLTVL.

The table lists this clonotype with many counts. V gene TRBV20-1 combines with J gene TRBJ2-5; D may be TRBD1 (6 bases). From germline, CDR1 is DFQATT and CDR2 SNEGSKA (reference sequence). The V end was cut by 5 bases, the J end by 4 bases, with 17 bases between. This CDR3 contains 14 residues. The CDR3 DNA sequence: TGCAGTGCTCAGGACAGATTCAAGGGAGAGACCCAGTACTTC. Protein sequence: CSAQDRFKGETQYF.

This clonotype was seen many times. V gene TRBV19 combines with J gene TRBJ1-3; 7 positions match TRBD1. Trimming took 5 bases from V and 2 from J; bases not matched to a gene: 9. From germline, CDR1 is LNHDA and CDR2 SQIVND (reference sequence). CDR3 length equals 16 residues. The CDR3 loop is CASSPLDTGAGNTIYF. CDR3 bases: TGTGCCAGTAGTCCGCTGGATACAGGGGCTGGAAACACCATATATTTT.

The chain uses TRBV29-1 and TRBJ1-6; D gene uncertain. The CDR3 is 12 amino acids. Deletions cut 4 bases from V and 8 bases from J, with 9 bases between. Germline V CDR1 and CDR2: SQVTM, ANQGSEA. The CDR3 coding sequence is TGCAGCGTTGGAAATCGGGATTCACCCCTCCACTTT. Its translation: CSVGNRDSPLHF.

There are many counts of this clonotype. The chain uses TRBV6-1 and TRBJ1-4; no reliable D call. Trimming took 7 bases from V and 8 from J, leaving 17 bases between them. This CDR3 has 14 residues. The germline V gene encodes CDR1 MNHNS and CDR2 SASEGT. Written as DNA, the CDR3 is TGTGCCAGCAACTCTCTCGGACGGGAAGAAAAACTGTTTTTT. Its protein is CASNSLGREEKLFF.

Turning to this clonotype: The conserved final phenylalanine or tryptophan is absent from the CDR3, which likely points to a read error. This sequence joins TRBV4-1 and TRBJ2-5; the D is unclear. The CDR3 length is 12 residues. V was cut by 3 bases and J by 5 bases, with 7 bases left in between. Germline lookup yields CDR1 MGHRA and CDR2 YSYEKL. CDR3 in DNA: TGCGCCAGCAGCCACCCTCTTGAGACCCAGTACCTC. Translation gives CASSHPLETQYL.

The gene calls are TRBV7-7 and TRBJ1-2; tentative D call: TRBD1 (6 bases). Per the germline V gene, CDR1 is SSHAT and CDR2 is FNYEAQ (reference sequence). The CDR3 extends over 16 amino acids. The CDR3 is CEGGEKNRVKEYGYTF. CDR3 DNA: TGTGAGGGGGGGGAAAAAAACAGGGTGAAGGAATATGGCTACACCTTC.

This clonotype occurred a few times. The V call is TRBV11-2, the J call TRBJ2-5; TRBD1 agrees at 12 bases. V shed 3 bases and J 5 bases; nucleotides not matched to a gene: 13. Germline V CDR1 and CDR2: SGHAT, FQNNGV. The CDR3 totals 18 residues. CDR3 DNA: TGTGCCAGCAGCTTCTTAGGCTCCGGGACAGGGGGCGAGGAGACCCAGTACTTC. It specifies CASSFLGSGTGGEETQYF.

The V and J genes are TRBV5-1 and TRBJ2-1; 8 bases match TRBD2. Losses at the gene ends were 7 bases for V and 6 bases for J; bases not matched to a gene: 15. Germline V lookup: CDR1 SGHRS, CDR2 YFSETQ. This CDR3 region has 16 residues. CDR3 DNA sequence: TGCGCCAGCTCCCGGGGGGGGGGGGGGGGTGGCAATGAGCAGTTCTTC. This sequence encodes CASSRGGGGGGNEQFF. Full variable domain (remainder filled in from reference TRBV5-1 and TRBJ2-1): KAGVTQTPRYLIKTRGQQVTLSCSPISGHRSVSWYQQTPGQGLQFLFEYFSETQRNKGNFPGRFSGRQFSNSRSEMNVSTLELGDSALYLCASSRGGGGGGNEQFFGPGTRLTVL.